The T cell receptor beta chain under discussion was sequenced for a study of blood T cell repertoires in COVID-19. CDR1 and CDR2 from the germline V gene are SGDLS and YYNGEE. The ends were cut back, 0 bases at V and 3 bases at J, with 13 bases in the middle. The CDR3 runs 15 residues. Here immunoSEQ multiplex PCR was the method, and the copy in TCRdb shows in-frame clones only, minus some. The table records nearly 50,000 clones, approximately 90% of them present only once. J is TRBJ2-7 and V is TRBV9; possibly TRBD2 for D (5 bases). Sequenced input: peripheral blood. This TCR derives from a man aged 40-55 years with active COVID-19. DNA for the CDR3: TGTGCCAGCAGCGTAGGGGCTAGCAGAATCTACGAGCAGTACTTC. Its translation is CASSVGASRIYEQYF. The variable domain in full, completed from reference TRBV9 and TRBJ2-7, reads DSGVTQTPKHLITATGQRVTLRCSPRSGDLSVYWYQQSLDQGLQFLIQYYNGEERAKGNILERFSAQQFPDLHSELNLSSLELGDSALYFCASSVGASRIYEQYFGPGTRLTVT.